This is a list of T cell receptor beta chains from one sample in a study of T cell responses to AZD1222 COVID-19 vaccine. This table comes from immunoSEQ multiplex PCR, and its TCRdb copy is limited to in-frame clones, with some not included. The sample shows 140,000 or so clones, about 94% of them seen only once. The sequencing here drew on peripheral blood, taken 28 days after the second AZD1222 dose. These receptors were taken from an adult who received the AZD1222 COVID-19 vaccine. The CDR3 runs from the conserved cysteine through the conserved F or W. D genes are given only for firm matches.

TRBJ1-1 | TRBV7-2 | - | CASSFSTPNTEAFF
TRBJ2-7 | TRBV28 | TRBD2 | CASTTQAGANYEQYF
TRBJ1-3 | TRBV6-1 | - | CASSEGQDSGNTIYF
TRBJ2-1 | TRBV9 | - | CASSVATVGAAGLLFF
TRBJ1-3 | TRBV4-3 | - | CASSQDKGNTIYF
TRBJ1-5 | TRBV5-6 | - | CASSLDSGGPHQPQHF
TRBJ2-2 | TRBV7-9 | - | CASSSSQVGNTGELFF
TRBJ1-2 | TRBV29-1 | - | CSAGENYGYTF
TRBJ2-7 | TRBV7-9 | - | CASSTLHEQYF
TRBJ2-1 | TRBV18 | - | CASSPLTRGAVILGEQFF
TRBJ2-3 | TRBV3-1/TRBV3-2 | - | CASSHLRKEQFTDTQYF
TRBJ1-5 | TRBV6-6 | - | CASSYGGSRQPQHF
TRBJ2-5 | TRBV5-4 | - | CASSPGPGVETQYF
TRBJ1-2 | TRBV7-9 | TRBD1 | CASSFGTRGNYGYTF
TRBJ1-1 | TRBV7-3 | - | CASSATGNTEAFF
TRBJ2-7 | TRBV6-1 | TRBD1 | CASSESLGQGAYEQYF
TRBJ2-7 | TRBV9 | TRBD2 | CASSPWTSGAGDYEQYF
TRBJ1-1 | TRBV19 | - | CASTFIGANTEAFF
TRBJ2-7 | TRBV27 | - | CASSSYRIGPYEQYF
TRBJ2-5 | TRBV7-8 | - | CASSPGGVTQETQYF
TRBJ2-7 | TRBV5-1 | - | CASGAGFADEQYF
TRBJ2-7 | TRBV4-1 | TRBD1 | CASSQDWGWDSTYEQYF
TRBJ2-2 | TRBV5-1 | - | CATGLGQAWNTGELFF
TRBJ1-2 | TRBV5-8 | - | CASSLTGTNYGYTF
TRBJ1-5 | TRBV10-3 | - | CAISESLYGRGNQPQHF
TRBJ1-6 | TRBV9 | TRBD1 | CASSAGQGDNSPLHF
TRBJ2-2 | TRBV19 | - | CASSGGQVTGELFF
TRBJ1-5 | TRBV15 | - | CATSRSSGAQHF
TRBJ1-6 | TRBV28 | - | CASTFRATDSPLHF
TRBJ1-6 | TRBV19 | - | CASRPMGNLYNSPLHF
TRBJ1-1 | TRBV5-1 | - | CASSLARGDGTEAFF
TRBJ2-1 | TRBV9 | TRBD2 | CASSGFPGGSYNEQFF
TRBJ2-7 | TRBV7-3 | TRBD1 | CASSLTGTDPLYF
TRBJ1-2 | TRBV9 | - | CASSVGGLNYGYTF
TRBJ2-7 | TRBV29-1 | TRBD1 | CSAAPADREIYEQYF
TRBJ2-7 | TRBV28 | TRBD2 | CASSQILAGARYEQYF
TRBJ1-3 | TRBV18 | - | CASSQGTAGNTIYF
TRBJ2-7 | TRBV27 | - | CASGRTTLYEQYF
TRBJ2-5 | TRBV6-6 | TRBD2 | CASSYGGTSGGETQYF
TRBJ2-3 | TRBV4-3 | - | CASSQGREVGGAGTQYF
TRBJ1-3 | TRBV19 | - | CASSTGRVENTIYF
TRBJ2-7 | TRBV28 | - | CASSLGTGVYEQYF
TRBJ2-3 | TRBV27 | TRBD1 | CASSLVGSWTGVSDTQYF
TRBJ1-4 | TRBV5-1 | - | CASSLGAGVDNEKLFF
TRBJ1-2 | TRBV6-5 | - | CASSSGLTNYGYTF
TRBJ1-5 | TRBV7-2 | - | CASSLMGQNQPQHF
TRBJ2-6 | TRBV11-3 | TRBD1 | CASSEWTGNGANVLTF
TRBJ1-1 | TRBV12-3/TRBV12-4 | - | CASRWSDEPEAFF
TRBJ1-2 | TRBV5-1 | - | CASSPVQDPYGYTF